This T cell receptor (beta chain) was found in a study of cytomegalovirus exposure and HLA in healthy donors (dated by TCRdb to about 2017). Regarding the study in general: According to an earlier analysis of 587 of the donors, about 170 million T cells yielded some 110 million unique TCR beta sequences and about 300 Gb of sequence data. About 280 gigabases of sequencing data and roughly 90 million unique TCR sequences were included in an early release covering over 600 HLA-typed donors. Among the roughly 400 genotyped donors, approximately 81% belonged to the genetic ancestry cluster associated with self-reported Caucasian donors. The study was designed to test whether signatures of past pathogen exposure could be identified by cataloging public T cell receptors. The T cell repertoires of around 670 subjects were profiled by immunosequencing and related to cytomegalovirus serostatus. Along with the roughly 670-subject first cohort, a separate validation cohort of over a hundred different subjects was used. The study combined high-throughput TCR immunosequencing, statistical association of individual TCRs with disease status, and machine learning to predict cytomegalovirus infection status. In a later analysis, previously published TCR beta repertoires from about 640 donors were re-analyzed and high-resolution HLA genotyping was added so that TCR occurrence patterns could be studied. In the later analysis, no new phenotypic data were used to find candidate immune exposures; instead, reliance was placed on TCR beta sequences and their occurrence across donors. To decide whether each TCR beta V gene segment behaved as functional or pseudogenic, an earlier analysis of several hundred of the donors relied on high-throughput TCR beta sequencing. Donor age, sex, ethnicity and CMV serostatus were compiled together with the repertoire data. A later genetic analysis took genome-wide SNP genotypes for 398 of the 666 donors and used that subset as a discovery cohort. All discovery cohort repertoires had been generated using a single sequencing platform. HLA typing covered class I and class II loci at four-digit resolution. Typing coverage differed by locus: A, B, C, DRB1 and DQB1 were typed in roughly 620-640 donors, DQA1 in approximately 520, DPA1 in approximately 610, and DPB1 in just under 480. Five DR-DQ haplotypes were handled as single units for association and clustering, since linkage in the cohort was strong. Among around 400 genotyped donors of the cohort, an average of around 240,000 unique TCR beta nucleotide sequences were sequenced per donor, roughly a sixth of them non-productive.

The cohort consisted of 666 healthy bone marrow donors. At the time of sampling, every cohort member was nominally healthy, though immune exposures that went unrecorded were likely present. The donor was CMV seropositive and was included in the group of approximately 310 seropositive cohort members. Every donor gave a peripheral blood sample, and the peripheral blood mononuclear cells from that sample were used for TCR beta sequencing. Genomic DNA extraction from the blood cell samples was performed with the Qiagen DNeasy Blood Extraction Kit. From its cysteine to its phenylalanine, the CDR3 spans 12 amino acids. The only DNA kept is the CDR3, 36 bases in frame from the first base. Trimming removed 3 bases from V and 7 bases from J, leaving 6 bases between the germline ends. The CDR1 and CDR2 encoded by the germline V gene (reference sequence) are LNHDA and SQIVND. On this clone itself: The antigen this receptor binds is unknown.

Receptors were amplified or captured by the immunoSEQ multiplex PCR assay. For the multiplex PCR, a mixture combining 60 forward primers for TCR Vbeta segments and 13 reverse primers for TCR Jbeta segments was used. Amplification of the CDR3 region of rearranged TCR beta genes was performed with a multiplex PCR assay on genomic DNA. Amplified TCR beta libraries were sequenced as 87-base-pair reads on the Illumina HiSeq System. On the study's bioinformatics: A later analysis counted 75 million to 100 million unique TCR beta chains across the approximately 700 repertoires, and roughly 11 million of these chains were shared by at least two donors. A nearest-neighbor algorithm error-corrected the raw reads and collapsed the reads into unique sequences, merging closely related sequences to remove PCR and sequencing errors. Alignment of CDR3 sequences to IMGT reference sequences was used to assign V, D and J gene segments. For a sequence to be retained, at least a six-nucleotide match to both a V gene segment and a J gene segment was required. A rearrangement counted as productive if the CDR3 had no stop codons and remained in frame with V and J, and every other rearrangement counted as non-productive. CDR3 was defined according to IMGT convention as the region running from the second conserved V-encoded cysteine to the conserved J-encoded phenylalanine. Sequences without an unambiguous match to a single V gene segment were excluded from the earlier analysis of approximately 600 of the donors. In an earlier analysis of several hundred of the donors, V segments were called functional above 56.7% productive rearrangements and were called segregating when the between-donor standard deviation exceeded 5%. A statistical classification framework was developed to diagnose cytomegalovirus status using the catalog of TCR beta chain sequences. In a later analysis, V and J genes were assigned by comparing TCR nucleotide sequences against IMGT/GENE-DB human TR gene sequences. A later analysis assigned CDR3 sequences and most-parsimonious VDJ recombination scenarios with the TCRdist pipeline. A later analysis defined each TCR beta chain by its CDR3 amino acid sequence plus V-gene family, and excluded reads lacking a unique V-gene family. In a later analysis, approximately 640 highly shared, low-generation-probability nucleotide sequences were removed to address suspected cross-contamination and a sequencing artifact. For each public chain, a later analysis derived a clonal expansion index from normalized ranks of inferred template counts within each repertoire. In a later analysis, generation probabilities were computed with a VDJ recombination model fitted to out-of-frame rearrangements, and the resulting probabilities were checked against IGoR. A later analysis scored TCR-TCR, TCR-HLA and TCR-CMV co-occurrence with hypergeometric tests, applying a repertoire-size bias correction to TCR pairs. To estimate false discovery rates, a later analysis permuted the HLA or CMV assignments 20 times. In a later analysis, co-occurring TCRs were grouped using DBSCAN, and TCRdist sequence similarity was added for clustering within HLA-allele-positive subsets. Repertoires with fewer than 30,000 or more than 120,000 public chains were left out of co-occurrence clustering, as were several repertoires with anomalous nucleotide sharing. Entries here come from immuneACCESS through TCRdb and include only in-frame sequences with V and J called. Some clones fail to appear in such tables; in the studies checked, an unresolved V gene covers under half of the shortfall, and the cause of the remainder is unknown. That table gives V, J and clone size, and the DNA gave D and trimming. The sample table holds under 90,000 clones. Jointly, the top ten make up approximately 15% of the sample.

Study-wide findings and limitations: According to a later analysis, most CMV-associated TCR beta chains appeared to be HLA-restricted, and the HLA associations seemed to be driven largely by CMV exposure. The presence/absence analyses assumed that sequencing depth was roughly uniform across donors, and that assumption may not be true. A cluster of highly shared sequence variants was judged likely to be a technical artifact of the sequencing pipeline. The authors suggested that the approach could potentially be generalized to other disease states and immunological phenotypes. Several of the top co-occurrence clusters appeared to be linked to parvovirus B19, influenza, CMV and Epstein-Barr virus, according to a later analysis. The earlier analysis of 450 to 700 of the donors excluded some 15 rarely observed V segments, including chromosome 9 orphons, because counts were too low. In a later analysis, HLA-associated TCR beta chains showed more clonal expansion and lower generation probabilities than non-associated chains that were equally common. The classifier was reported to diagnose cytomegalovirus status with high specificity and sensitivity in both the original and validation cohorts. Strong co-occurrence of HLA alleles, especially DR and DQ, made assigning TCR associations to individual alleles difficult. Because HLA typing was unavailable for some donors at each locus, only the typed subset was used in association tests. Correlated functional status among segregating V segments might reflect linkage disequilibrium, but an unknown experimental factor could not be ruled out. In a later analysis, the rate of TCR association differed among HLA loci, with DRB1 alleles having the most associated TCRs and HLA-C alleles having the fewest. Only TCR beta chains were sequenced in this cohort, and the absence of alpha or paired-chain data limited detectable features. In a later genetic analysis, a missense DCLRE1C variant was associated with V-gene and J-gene trimming of TCR beta chains, and the association was replicated in an independent cohort. Three of the identified cytomegalovirus-associated TCR beta chains were confirmed in vitro to be specific for cytomegalovirus antigens. Compared with the approximately 700-donor mean, donors in an Asian-associated ancestry cluster had fewer N-insertions in productive TCRs, according to a later genetic analysis. While some public TCRs were present in many individuals, most TCR sequences turned up only very rarely across donors. A total of fewer than 200 TCR beta chains were listed by the study as associated with cytomegalovirus. A further reported finding was that TCR beta sequences accurately predicted the HLA-A and HLA-B alleles for most subjects in the first cohort. In an earlier analysis of about 600 of the donors, most TCR beta V segments appeared in productive rearrangements about 87% or about 30% of the time, broadly matching IMGT annotations. CMV serostatus was the only immune exposure information available for the cohort. In a later analysis, over 15,000 TCR beta sequences were associated with specific HLA alleles at a false discovery rate of 0.05. Some IMGT-functional V segments, including TRBV6-2 and TRBV6-3, could not be distinguished by the 87-base-pair reads and were therefore excluded.

The material sequenced was PBMCs. The sequence was collected from a man over 45 in good health and CMV-seropositive. The sequence joins TRBV19 to TRBJ2-2; the best D guess is TRBD1, with 5 bases matching. The CDR3 protein sequence reads: CASSMGLGELFF. The DNA reads as follows: TGTGCCAGTAGTATGGGGCTCGGGGAGCTGTTTTTT.